One and the same sample provided the 2 T cell receptor beta chains below, sequenced in a study of OX40 agonist ivuxolimab in advanced cancers. Preparation of the library involved the immunoSEQ multiplex PCR assay. This is the immuneACCESS table as TCRdb keeps it, with only in-frame sequences that have V and J called. A part of the clones is gone; compared with another copy, unresolved V genes explain less than half, and the rest is unexplained. The sample data list some 91,000 clones, and over 75% of these were observed just once. The ten most abundant clones make up roughly 4.5% of the sample. The source was CD4+ or CD8+ T cells sorted from blood, collected in a trial of the OX40 agonist ivuxolimab. The receptors originated from an adult with an advanced solid tumor such as melanoma, head and neck, liver or kidney cancer.

V gene TRBV7-8 combines with J gene TRBJ1-3; D perhaps matches TRBD1 (6 bases). This CDR3 contains 15 residues. The germline gives CDR1 SGHVS, CDR2 FQNEAQ. Trimming took off 5 bases at V and 0 bases at J, with 11 bases between the two ends. The CDR3 loop reads CASSLQGLSGNTIYF. Written as DNA, the CDR3 is TGTGCCAGCAGCCTCCAGGGGCTCTCTGGAAACACCATATATTTT.

This chain links TRBV4-1 with TRBJ1-5; unclear D gene. V was trimmed by 0 bases and J by 4 bases, leaving 10 bases between them. The CDR3 totals 15 residues. CDR1 is MGHRA, CDR2 YSYEKL, per germline. CDR3 DNA sequence: TGCGCCAGCAGCCAAGAAGATACCACGAATCAGCCCCAGCATTTT. This translates into CASSQEDTTNQPQHF.